This T cell receptor (beta chain) was retrieved from a study of shared clonotypes between healthy human individuals. On the study more broadly: For every donor, three CD4 naive, three CD4 memory, two CD8 naive and one CD8 memory plates were used. The study's findings and limits: Clonotype sharing across several donors was observed for roughly 5% of naive CD4 clonotypes.

As concerns this clone: Its antigen is as yet unknown.

This CDR3 has 16 residues. Germline V CDR1 and CDR2: SGHAT, FQNNGV. J gave up 5 bases and V 5 bases, and 8 bases lay outside the gene matches. Replicate PCRs from sorted subsets contained around 200 ng DNA, which is 30,000 to 35,000 T cell genomes. Only in-frame clones appear in the TCRdb table, and some are missing; sequencing was by immunoSEQ multiplex PCR. The repertoire holds a few hundred thousand clones, approximately 70% seen once, with 11% in the top ten. This rearrangement joins TRBV11-2 to TRBJ2-7; 14 bases line up with TRBD2. This clonotype originated in a man aged 30-40 years in good health. Specimen: memory CD4+ T cells sorted from blood. As for subset: CD45RA-negative fraction. CDR3 in DNA: TGTGCCAGCAGCCCGCGCTCGGGACTAGCGGGAGACGAGCAGTACTTC. Protein: CASSPRSGLAGDEQYF.